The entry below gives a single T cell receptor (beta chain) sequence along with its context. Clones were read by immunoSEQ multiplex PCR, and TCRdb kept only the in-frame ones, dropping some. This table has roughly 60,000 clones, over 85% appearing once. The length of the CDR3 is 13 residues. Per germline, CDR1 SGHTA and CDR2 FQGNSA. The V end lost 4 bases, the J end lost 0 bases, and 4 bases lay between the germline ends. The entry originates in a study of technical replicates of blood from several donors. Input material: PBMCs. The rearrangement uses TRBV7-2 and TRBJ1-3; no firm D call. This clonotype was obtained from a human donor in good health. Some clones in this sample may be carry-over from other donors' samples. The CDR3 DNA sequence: TGTGCCAGCAGCTCGAGCTCTGGAAACACCATATATTTT. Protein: CASSSSSGNTIYF.